The entry below describes one T cell receptor (beta chain). As yet, its antigen is unknown. This record comes from a study of blood T cells in healthy people across ages. For the second PCR, which ran for about 7 to 11 cycles, a sample-barcoded 5' primer and a J-beta primer mix were used. TCRdb analysed the 5' RACE reads with MiXCR anew, one entry per CDR3 protein. The repertoire includes approximately 1.5 million distinct CDR3 sequences, 40% to 45% of them detected once, and roughly 3.7% sits in the top ten. V gave up 4 bases and J gave up 4 bases, with 16 bases separating them. Germline V CDR1 and CDR2: MNHEY, SVGAGI. The CDR3 contains 15 residues. Study outcomes and limitations: Roughly linear age-related decline in beta diversity appeared, significant by age approximately 43. Among long-lived donors, naive CD4+ cells were more numerous and diversity higher than in aged donors.

Sequences were obtained from blood. The TCR was taken from a woman in her late teens or twenties in good health. The chain combines TRBV6-5 with TRBJ1-2; perhaps TRBD1 as D (5 bases). Here the CDR3 DNA reads TGTGCCAGCAGTTCACCAGGGTATCGGGGCTATGGCTACACCTTC. Protein: CASSSPGYRGYGYTF.